The TCR beta chain under discussion was sequenced for a study of blood T cell repertoires in COVID-19. This CDR3 is built from 13 residues. V gave up 0 bases and J gave up 9 bases, with 11 bases separating them. Germline CDR1 SEHNR, CDR2 FQNEAQ (reference sequence). Per the original methods: Reference gene primer amplification yielded estimated nucleated cell counts. Only in-frame clones appear in the TCRdb table, and some are missing; sequencing was by immunoSEQ multiplex PCR. V, J and clone size derive from that table, while D and trimming were established from the DNA sequence. The sample carries some 320,000 clones, around 87% recorded once.

Input material: peripheral blood. V is TRBV7-9 and J is TRBJ1-1; TRBD1 might be the D (6 bases). The sequence was collected from a woman aged 50 to 60 who had recovered from COVID-19. The CDR3 nucleotides read TGTGCCAGCAGCTTAGCGCTCCAGGGGAAAGCTTTCTTT. Translated: CASSLALQGKAFF.